This record looks at one T cell receptor (beta chain) sequence and its context. A junction end diverges from the germline sequence, so it may reflect a read error. The data stem from a study of read filtering for tumor transcriptome and immune sequencing. Germline V gene sequence: CDR1 MNHNY, CDR2 SVGAGI (reference sequence). This CDR3 region has 16 residues. Molecular barcoded adaptors covering alpha/delta and beta/gamma chains were used on 400 to 450 ng RNA. A single record per CDR3 protein comes from TCRdb applying MiXCR to the reads. There are 100,000 to 150,000 distinct CDR3 sequences in the sample; roughly 13% occur only once, and just under 8.5% lies in the top ten.

Sequenced: a population of CD138-negative cells sorted from bone marrow. The TCR comes from a donor at least 40 years old with multiple myeloma. V and J are TRBV6-6 and TRBJ2-1; 8 bases are shared with TRBD1. The CDR3 DNA is TGTGCCAGCAGTTACTCCCCAGGGGGCGATCCCCATGAGCTGTTCTTC. Its translation: CASSYSPGGDPHELFF.